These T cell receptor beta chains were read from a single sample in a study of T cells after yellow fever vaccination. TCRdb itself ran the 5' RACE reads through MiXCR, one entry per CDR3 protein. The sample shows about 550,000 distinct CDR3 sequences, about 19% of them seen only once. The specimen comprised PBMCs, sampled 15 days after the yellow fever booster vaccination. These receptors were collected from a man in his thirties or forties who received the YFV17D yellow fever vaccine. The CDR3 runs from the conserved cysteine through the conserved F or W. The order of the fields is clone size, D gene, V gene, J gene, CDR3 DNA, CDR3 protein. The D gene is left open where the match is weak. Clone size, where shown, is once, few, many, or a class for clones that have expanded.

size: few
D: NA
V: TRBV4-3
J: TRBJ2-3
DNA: TGCGCCAGCAGCCAGACTCTGGGGATTAGCACAGATACGCAGTATTTT
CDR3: CASSQTLGISTDTQYF

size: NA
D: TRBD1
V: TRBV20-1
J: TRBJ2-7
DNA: TGCAGTGCTATAACCGGGACAGGGCAGTACGAGCAGTACTTC
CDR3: CSAITGTGQYEQYF

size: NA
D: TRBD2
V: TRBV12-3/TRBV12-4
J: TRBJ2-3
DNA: TGTGCCAGCAGTTTAACGGGACTAGGGCTCACAGATACGCAGTATTTT
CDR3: CASSLTGLGLTDTQYF

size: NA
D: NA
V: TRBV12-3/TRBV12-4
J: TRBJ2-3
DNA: TGTGCCAGCACCGGGGGCGGCGGGACGCAGTATTTT
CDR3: CASTGGGGTQYF

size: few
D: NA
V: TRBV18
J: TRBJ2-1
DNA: TGTGCCAGCTCACCCCCAGGTAATGAGTCCAAGTTCTTC
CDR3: CASSPPGNESKFF

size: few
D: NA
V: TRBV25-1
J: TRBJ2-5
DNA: TGTGCCAGCAGTGCCTTTTCGGGGGCGGCAGGGGTCCAAGAGACCCAGTACTTC
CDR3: CASSAFSGAAGVQETQYF

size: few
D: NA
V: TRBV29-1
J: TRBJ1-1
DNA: TGCAGCGCCTCCCTGAGGGGGTTGAACACTGAAGCTTTCTTT
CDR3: CSASLRGLNTEAFF

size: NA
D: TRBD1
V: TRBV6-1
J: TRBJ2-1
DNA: TGTGCCAGCAGTGCGACAGGGGGCTCCTACAATGAGCAGTTCTTC
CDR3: CASSATGGSYNEQFF

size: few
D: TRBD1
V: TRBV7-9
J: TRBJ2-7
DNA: TGTGCCAGCAGCTTAGACGGGACAGACTCCTACGAGCAGTACTTC
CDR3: CASSLDGTDSYEQYF

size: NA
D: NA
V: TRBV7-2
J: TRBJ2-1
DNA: TGTGCCAGCAGCTTAGTCCCCCGAAATGAGCAGTTCTTC
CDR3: CASSLVPRNEQFF

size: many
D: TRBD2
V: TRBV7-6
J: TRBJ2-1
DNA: TGTGCCAGCAGCTTAGCCGGACTAGGGAATGAGCAGTTCTTC
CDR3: CASSLAGLGNEQFF

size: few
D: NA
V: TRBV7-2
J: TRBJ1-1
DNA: TGTGCCAGCAGCTCCCCTACAGGTCCACTTATGAACACTGAAGCTTTCTTT
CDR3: CASSSPTGPLMNTEAFF

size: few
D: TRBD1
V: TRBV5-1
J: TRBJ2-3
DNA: TGCGCCAGCAGAGGGACAGACACAGATACGCAGTATTTT
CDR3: CASRGTDTDTQYF

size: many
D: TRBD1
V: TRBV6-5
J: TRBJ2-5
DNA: TGTGCCAGCAGTTCATTAGGGGGCGCGGAGACCCAGTACTTC
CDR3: CASSSLGGAETQYF

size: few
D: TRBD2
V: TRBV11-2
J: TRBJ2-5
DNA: TGTGCCAGCAGCTTACGCCTCCTAGCGGGAGCAGAGACCCAGTACTTC
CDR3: CASSLRLLAGAETQYF

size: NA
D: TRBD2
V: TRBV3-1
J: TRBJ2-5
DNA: TGTGCCAGCAGCCTACCGGGACTACAACAAGAGACCCAGTACTTC
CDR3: CASSLPGLQQETQYF

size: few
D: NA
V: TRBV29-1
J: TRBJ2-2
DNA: TGCAGCGTTGACGACGGGTGGAACACCGGGGAGCTGTTTTTT
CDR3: CSVDDGWNTGELFF

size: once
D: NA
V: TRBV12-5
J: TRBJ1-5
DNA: TGTGCTAGTGGTTTGAATGGGGGTCTGAATCAGCCCCAGCATTTT
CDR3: CASGLNGGLNQPQHF

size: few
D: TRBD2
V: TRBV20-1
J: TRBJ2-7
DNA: TGCAGTGCTGGGACTAGCCTCTCCGAGCAGTACTTC
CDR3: CSAGTSLSEQYF

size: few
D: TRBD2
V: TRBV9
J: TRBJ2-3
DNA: TGTGCCAGCTCCTGGGACTACAACACAGATACGCAGTATTTT
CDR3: CASSWDYNTDTQYF

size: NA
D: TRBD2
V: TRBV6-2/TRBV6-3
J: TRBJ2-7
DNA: TGTGCCAGCAAGGGACTAGCGGGAGCCCACGAGCAGTACTTC
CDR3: CASKGLAGAHEQYF

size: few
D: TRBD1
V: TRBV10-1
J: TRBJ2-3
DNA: TGCGCCAGCAGTGCGGCAGGGGGCCTAGCAGATACGCAGTATTTT
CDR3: CASSAAGGLADTQYF